This entry concerns a single T cell receptor (beta chain). The CDR3 has 13 amino acids. V shed 2 bases and J shed 5 bases, with 9 bases lying between them. The germline V gene has CDR1 KGHSH and CDR2 LQKENI. Using immunoSEQ multiplex PCR, the repertoire was profiled, and TCRdb retains in-frame clones only, with some absent. The data contain 250,000 to 350,000 clones, 90% of them seen just once; the ten biggest clones take up roughly 7.3%. The entry originates in a study of blood T cell repertoires in COVID-19. Material for sequencing was peripheral blood. The J gene is TRBJ1-1, the V gene TRBV18; no clear D gene. The clonotype comes from a woman in her thirties with COVID-19, enrolled during active disease. CDR3 coding DNA: TGTGCCAGCTCACCAATAATCACTACTGAAGCTTTCTTT. It yields the protein CASSPIITTEAFF. The variable domain in full, with the rest retrieved from reference TRBV18 and TRBJ1-1, is NAGVMQNPRHLVRRRGQEARLRCSPMKGHSHVYWYRQLPEEGLKFMVYLQKENIIDESGMPKERFSAEFPKEGPSILRIQQVVRGDSAAYFCASSPIITTEAFFGQGTRLTVV.